One TCR beta chain is described in this entry. The antigen is unknown. TCRdb re-called the 5' RACE reads with MiXCR, one entry per CDR3 protein. The table has a few hundred thousand distinct CDR3 sequences, roughly 30% seen once. The CDR3 is made up of 14 amino acids. V gave up 1 base and J gave up 5 bases, with 12 bases separating them. Germline CDR1 and CDR2: SGHRS and YFSETQ. All three twin pairs grew up together with likely shared infections and vaccines. This record comes from a study of identical twins' blood T cells. Study-level findings and limits: Out-of-frame TCRbeta clonotypes reportedly had markedly more similar V usage in twins than unrelated donors. Mainly, cloneset size products determined shared clonotypes, twins included. Twin repertoire similarity may partly reflect shared environment.

The clonotype comes from a woman aged 18 to 55 in good health. Sample: PBMCs. The J gene is TRBJ1-1, the V gene TRBV5-1; possibly TRBD1 for D (5 bases). DNA of the CDR3: TGCGCCAGCAGCTTGCTCGCCGGGGGGACTGAAGCTTTCTTT. It specifies CASSLLAGGTEAFF.